Included here is one TCR beta chain sequence, with context. The target antigen is unknown. TCRdb's copy holds only in-frame clones and misses some; the assay was immunoSEQ multiplex PCR. Here the sample spans 95,000 to 150,000 clones, 88% being singletons. The data belong to a study of T cell responses to AZD1222 COVID-19 vaccine. The study, taken as a whole, reports: Researchers report vaccine-associated CD4 TCRs spanning spike, with dominance at 160-218 and 743-854.

This receptor was obtained from an adult in good health. The specimen comprised peripheral blood, sampled on day 0 of AZD1222 vaccination.

CDR3 in amino acids: CASVSQGSTDTQYF. CDR3 in DNA: TGCGCCAGCGTATCACAGGGGAGCACAGATACGCAGTATTTT. V usage is TRBV5-1 and J usage is TRBJ2-3; the match to TRBD1 covers 7 bases. Looked up from germline, CDR1 is SGHRS and CDR2 is YFSETQ. The length of the CDR3 is 14 residues. The ends lost 7 bases at V and 0 bases at J; junction bases unmatched: 5.